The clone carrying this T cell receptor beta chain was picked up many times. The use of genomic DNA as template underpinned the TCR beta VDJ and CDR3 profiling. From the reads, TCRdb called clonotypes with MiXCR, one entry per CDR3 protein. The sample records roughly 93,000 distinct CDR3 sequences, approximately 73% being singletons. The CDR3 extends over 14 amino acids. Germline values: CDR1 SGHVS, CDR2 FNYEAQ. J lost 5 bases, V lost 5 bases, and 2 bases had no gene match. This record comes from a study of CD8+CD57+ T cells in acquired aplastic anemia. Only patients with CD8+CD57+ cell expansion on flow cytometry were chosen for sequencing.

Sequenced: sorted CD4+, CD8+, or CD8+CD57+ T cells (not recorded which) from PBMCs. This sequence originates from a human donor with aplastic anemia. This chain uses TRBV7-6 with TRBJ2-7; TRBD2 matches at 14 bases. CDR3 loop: CASSRLAGGNEQYF. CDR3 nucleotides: TGTGCCAGCAGCCGACTAGCGGGGGGGAACGAGCAGTACTTC.